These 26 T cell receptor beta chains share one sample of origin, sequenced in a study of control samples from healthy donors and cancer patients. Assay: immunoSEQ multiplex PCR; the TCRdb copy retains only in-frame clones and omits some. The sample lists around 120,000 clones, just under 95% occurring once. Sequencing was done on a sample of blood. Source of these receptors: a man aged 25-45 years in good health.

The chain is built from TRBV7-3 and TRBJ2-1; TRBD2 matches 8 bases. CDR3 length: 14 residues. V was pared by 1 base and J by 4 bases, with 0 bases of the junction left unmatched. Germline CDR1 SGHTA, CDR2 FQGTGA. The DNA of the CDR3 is TGTGCCAGCAGCTTAAGCGGGGGGTACAATGAGCAGTTCTTC. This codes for CASSLSGGYNEQFF.

The CDR3 here is CASSQAPPGWRGTSTDTQYF. In DNA, the CDR3 is TGTGCCAGCAGCCAAGCCCCCCCCGGGTGGCGGGGAACTAGCACAGATACGCAGTATTTT. The rearrangement joins TRBV3-1 (or the pseudogene TRBV3-2) to TRBJ2-3; D perhaps matches TRBD2 (6 bases). Germline CDR1 reads LGHDT; CDR2 reads YNNKEL (reference sequence). V dropped 1 base and J dropped 0 bases, with 23 bases sitting between them. CDR3 length: 20 amino acids.

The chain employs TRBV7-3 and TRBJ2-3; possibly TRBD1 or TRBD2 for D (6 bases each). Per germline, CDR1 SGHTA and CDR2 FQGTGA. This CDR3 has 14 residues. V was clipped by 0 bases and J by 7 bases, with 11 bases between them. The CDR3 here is CASSLTGGGNTQYF. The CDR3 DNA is TGTGCCAGCAGCTTAACGGGGGGCGGAAATACGCAGTATTTT.

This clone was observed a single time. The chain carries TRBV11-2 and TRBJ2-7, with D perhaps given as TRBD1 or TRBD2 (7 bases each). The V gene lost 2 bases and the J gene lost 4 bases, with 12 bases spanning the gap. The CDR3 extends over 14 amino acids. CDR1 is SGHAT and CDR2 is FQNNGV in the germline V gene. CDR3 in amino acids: CASSLPGGEYEQYF. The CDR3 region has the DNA TGTGCCAGCAGCTTACCAGGGGGGGAGTACGAGCAGTACTTC.

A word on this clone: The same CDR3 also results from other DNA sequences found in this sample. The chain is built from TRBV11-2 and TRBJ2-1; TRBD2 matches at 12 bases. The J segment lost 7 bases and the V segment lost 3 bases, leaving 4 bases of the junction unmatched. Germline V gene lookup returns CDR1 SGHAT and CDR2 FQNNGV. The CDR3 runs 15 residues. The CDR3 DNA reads TGTGCCAGCAGCTTGACTAGCGGGGGTGGTAATGAGCAGTTCTTC. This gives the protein CASSLTSGGGNEQFF.

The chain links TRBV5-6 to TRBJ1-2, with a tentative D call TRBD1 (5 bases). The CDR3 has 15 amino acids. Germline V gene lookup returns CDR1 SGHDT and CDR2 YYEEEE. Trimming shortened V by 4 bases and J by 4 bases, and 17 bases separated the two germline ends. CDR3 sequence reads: CASSRRRDPIYGYTF. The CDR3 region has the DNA TGTGCCAGCAGCCGGCGAAGGGACCCCATCTATGGCTACACCTTC.

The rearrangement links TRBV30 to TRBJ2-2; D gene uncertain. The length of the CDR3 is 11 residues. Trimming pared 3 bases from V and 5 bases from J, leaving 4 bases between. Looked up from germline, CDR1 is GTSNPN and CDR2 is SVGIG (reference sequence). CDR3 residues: CAWSRTGELFF. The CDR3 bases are TGTGCCTGGAGCCGAACCGGGGAGCTGTTTTTT.

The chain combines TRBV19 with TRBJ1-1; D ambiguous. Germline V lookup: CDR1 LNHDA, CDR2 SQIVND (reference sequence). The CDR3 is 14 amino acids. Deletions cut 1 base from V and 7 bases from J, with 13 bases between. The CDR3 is CASSIVFRMGEAFF. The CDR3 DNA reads TGTGCCAGTAGTATAGTATTCAGGATGGGTGAAGCTTTCTTT. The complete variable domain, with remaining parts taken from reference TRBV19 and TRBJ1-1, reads DGGITQSPKYLFRKEGQNVTLSCEQNLNHDAMYWYRQDPGQGLRLIYYSQIVNDFQKGDIAEGYSVSREKKESFPLTVTSAQKNPTAFYLCASSIVFRMGEAFFGQGTRLTVV.

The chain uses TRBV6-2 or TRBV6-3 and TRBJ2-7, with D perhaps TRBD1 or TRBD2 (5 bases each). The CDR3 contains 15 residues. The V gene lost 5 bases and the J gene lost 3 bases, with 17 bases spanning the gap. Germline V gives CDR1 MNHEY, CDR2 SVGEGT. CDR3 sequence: CASSPEVTGGYEQYF. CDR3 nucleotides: TGTGCCAGCAGTCCGGAGGTAACAGGTGGCTACGAGCAGTACTTC.

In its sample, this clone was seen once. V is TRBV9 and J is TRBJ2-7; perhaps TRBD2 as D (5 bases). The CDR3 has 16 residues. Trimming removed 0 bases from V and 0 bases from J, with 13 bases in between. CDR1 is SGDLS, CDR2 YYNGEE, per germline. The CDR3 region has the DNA TGTGCCAGCAGCGTAGGAGGAGGCTTAAGCTCCTACGAGCAGTACTTC. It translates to CASSVGGGLSSYEQYF.

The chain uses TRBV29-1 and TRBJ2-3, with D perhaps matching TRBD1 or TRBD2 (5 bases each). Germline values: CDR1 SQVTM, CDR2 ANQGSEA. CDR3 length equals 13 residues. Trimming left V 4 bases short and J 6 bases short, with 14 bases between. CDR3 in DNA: TGCAGCGTTGCTCCAGTTTGGGGGGATACGCAGTATTTT. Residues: CSVAPVWGDTQYF.

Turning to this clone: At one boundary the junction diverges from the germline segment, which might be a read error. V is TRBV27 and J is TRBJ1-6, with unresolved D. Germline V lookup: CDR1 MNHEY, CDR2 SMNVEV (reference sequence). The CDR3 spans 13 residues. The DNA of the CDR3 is TGTGCCAGCAGTTTATCCTACAATTCACCCCTCCACTTT. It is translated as CASSLSYNSPLHF.

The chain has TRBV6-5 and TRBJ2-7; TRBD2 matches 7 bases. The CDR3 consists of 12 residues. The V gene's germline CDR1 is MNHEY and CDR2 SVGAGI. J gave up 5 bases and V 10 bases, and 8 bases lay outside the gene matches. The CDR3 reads CATWGGSHEQYF. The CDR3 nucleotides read TGTGCCACCTGGGGAGGGTCCCACGAGCAGTACTTC.

CDR3 protein: CASSPRLKGDYGYTF. The DNA of the CDR3 is TGTGCCAGCTCACCACGTCTTAAGGGAGACTATGGCTACACCTTC. The chain uses TRBV18 and TRBJ1-2; D ambiguous. The CDR3 runs to 15 residues. V dropped 1 base and J dropped 3 bases, with 12 bases sitting between them. CDR1 is KGHSH, CDR2 LQKENI, per germline. Full variable domain (rest looked up from reference TRBV18 and TRBJ1-2): NAGVMQNPRHLVRRRGQEARLRCSPMKGHSHVYWYRQLPEEGLKFMVYLQKENIIDESGMPKERFSAEFPKEGPSILRIQQVVRGDSAAYFCASSPRLKGDYGYTFGSGTRLTVV.

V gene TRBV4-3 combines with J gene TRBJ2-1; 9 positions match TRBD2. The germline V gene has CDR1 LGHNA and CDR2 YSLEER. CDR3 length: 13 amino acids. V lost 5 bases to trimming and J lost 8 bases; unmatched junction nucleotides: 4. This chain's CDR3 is CASSTRTSDEQFF. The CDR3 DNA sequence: TGCGCCAGCAGCACCCGGACTAGCGATGAGCAGTTCTTC.

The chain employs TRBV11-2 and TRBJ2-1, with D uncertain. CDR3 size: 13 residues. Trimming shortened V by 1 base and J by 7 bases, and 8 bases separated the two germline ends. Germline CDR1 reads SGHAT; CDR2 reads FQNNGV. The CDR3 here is CASSLGRKNEQFF. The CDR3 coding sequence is TGTGCCAGCAGCTTAGGTCGAAAGAATGAGCAGTTCTTC.

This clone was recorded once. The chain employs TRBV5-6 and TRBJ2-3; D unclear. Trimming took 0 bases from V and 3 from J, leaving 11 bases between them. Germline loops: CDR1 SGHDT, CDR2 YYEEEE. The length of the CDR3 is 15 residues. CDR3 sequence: CASSLDGGRTDTQYF. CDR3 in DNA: TGTGCCAGCAGCTTGGACGGCGGAAGAACAGATACGCAGTATTTT. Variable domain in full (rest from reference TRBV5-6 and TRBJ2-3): DAGVTQSPTHLIKTRGQQVTLRCSPKSGHDTVSWYQQALGQGPQFIFQYYEEEERQRGNFPDRFSGHQFPNYSSELNVNALLLGDSALYLCASSLDGGRTDTQYFGPGTRLTVL.

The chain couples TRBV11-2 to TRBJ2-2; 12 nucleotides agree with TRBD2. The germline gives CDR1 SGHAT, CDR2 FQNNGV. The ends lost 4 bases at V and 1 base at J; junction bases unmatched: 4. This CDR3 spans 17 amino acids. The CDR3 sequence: CASSSRLAGVNTGELFF. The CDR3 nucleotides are TGTGCCAGCAGCTCCAGACTAGCGGGGGTGAACACCGGGGAGCTGTTTTTT.

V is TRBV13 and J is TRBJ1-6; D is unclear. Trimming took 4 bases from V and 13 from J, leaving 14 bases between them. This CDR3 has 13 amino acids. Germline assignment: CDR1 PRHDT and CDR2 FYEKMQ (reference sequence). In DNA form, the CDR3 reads TGTGCCAGCAGCTACCGACAAGTGGGGCCCCTCCACTTT. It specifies CASSYRQVGPLHF.

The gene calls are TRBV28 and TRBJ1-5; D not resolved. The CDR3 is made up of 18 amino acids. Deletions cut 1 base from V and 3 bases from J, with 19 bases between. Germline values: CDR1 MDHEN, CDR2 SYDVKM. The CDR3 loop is CASSLSYLSQSVNQPQHF. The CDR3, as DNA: TGTGCCAGCAGTTTATCCTACCTCTCGCAGTCGGTCAATCAGCCCCAGCATTTT.

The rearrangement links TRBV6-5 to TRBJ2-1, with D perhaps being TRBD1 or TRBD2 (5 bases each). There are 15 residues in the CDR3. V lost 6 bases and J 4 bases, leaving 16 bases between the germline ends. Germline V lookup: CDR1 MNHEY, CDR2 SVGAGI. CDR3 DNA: TGTGCCAGCAGCGTCGGGACGACGGCGTACAATGAGCAGTTCTTC. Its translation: CASSVGTTAYNEQFF.

This CDR3 is CASSYTKTETYEQYF. Written as DNA, the CDR3 is TGTGCCAGCAGTTATACAAAGACTGAGACCTACGAGCAGTACTTC. This sequence joins TRBV6-5 and TRBJ2-7; D remains unclear. Trimming stripped 3 bases from V and 2 bases from J, with 14 bases between. The CDR3 has 15 residues. The germline gives CDR1 MNHEY, CDR2 SVGAGI.

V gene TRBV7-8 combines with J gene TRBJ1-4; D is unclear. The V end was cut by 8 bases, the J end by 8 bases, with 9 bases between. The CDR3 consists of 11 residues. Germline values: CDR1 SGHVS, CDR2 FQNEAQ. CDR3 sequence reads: CASSNGEKLFF. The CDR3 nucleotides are TGTGCCAGCTCAAATGGGGAAAAACTGTTTTTT.

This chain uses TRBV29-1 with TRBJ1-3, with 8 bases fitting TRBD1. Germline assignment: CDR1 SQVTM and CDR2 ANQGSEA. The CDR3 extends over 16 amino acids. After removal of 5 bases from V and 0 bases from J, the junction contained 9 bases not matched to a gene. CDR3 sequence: CSVKIWTGSSGNTIYF. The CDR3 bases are TGCAGCGTTAAAATTTGGACAGGGAGCTCTGGAAACACCATATATTTT.

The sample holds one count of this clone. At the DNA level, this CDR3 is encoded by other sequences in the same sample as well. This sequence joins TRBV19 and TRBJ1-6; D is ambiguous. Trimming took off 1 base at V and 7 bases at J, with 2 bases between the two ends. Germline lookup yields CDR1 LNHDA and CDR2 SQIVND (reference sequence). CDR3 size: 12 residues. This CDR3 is CASSIGNSPLHF. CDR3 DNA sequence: TGTGCCAGTAGTATAGGGAATTCACCCCTCCACTTT.

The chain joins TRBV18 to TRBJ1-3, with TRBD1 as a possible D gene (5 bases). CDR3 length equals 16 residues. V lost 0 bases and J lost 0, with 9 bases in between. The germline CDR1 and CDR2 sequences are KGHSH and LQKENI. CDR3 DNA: TGTGCCAGCTCACCACCAAACAGGAGCTCTGGAAACACCATATATTTT. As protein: CASSPPNRSSGNTIYF.